This paragraph reports one T cell receptor beta chain. Its specific antigen is unknown. No clone much larger than this one lies a single base away; base qualities are absent. CDR1 and CDR2 (SNHLY, FYNNEI) derive from the germline V gene. Trimming removed 11 bases from V and 7 bases from J; the gene matches leave 6 bases unexplained. Counted from cysteine to phenylalanine, this CDR3 has 13 amino acids. Just the 39-base CDR3 DNA is kept, in frame starting at base 1. The data stem from a study of cytomegalovirus exposure and HLA in healthy donors (dated by TCRdb to 2016 to 2017). Notes on the research overall: An earlier analysis of 550 to 700 of the donors reported approximately 300 Gb of sequence data and 117 million unique TCR beta sequences from roughly 200 million T cells. A later analysis re-examined previously published TCR beta repertoires from more than 600 donors and added high-resolution HLA genotyping to investigate patterns of TCR occurrence. To decide whether each TCR beta V gene segment behaved as functional or pseudogenic, an earlier analysis of some 600 of the donors relied on high-throughput TCR beta sequencing. The later analysis used no new phenotypic data to find candidate immune exposures, relying instead on TCR beta sequences and their occurrence across donors. An early release covering about 600 HLA-typed donors comprised approximately 290 gigabases of sequencing data and tens of millions of unique TCR sequences. Four or five DR-DQ haplotypes were handled as single units for association and clustering, since linkage in the cohort was strong. A later genetic analysis took genome-wide SNP genotypes for about 55% of the 666 donors and used that subset as a discovery cohort. Across 300 to 400 genotyped donors of the cohort, an average of roughly 200,000 unique TCR beta nucleotide sequences per donor were sequenced, and around 19% of those sequences were non-productive. Every discovery cohort repertoire had been produced on one sequencing platform. A separate validation cohort of over a hundred different subjects was used in addition to the approximately 610-subject first cohort. The study aimed to test whether cataloging public T cell receptors could reveal signatures of past pathogen exposure. Of the 300 to 500 genotyped donors, less than 85% were placed in the genetic ancestry cluster associated with self-reported Caucasian donors. Typing coverage differed by locus: A, B, C, DRB1 and DQB1 were typed in roughly 620-640 donors, DQA1 in around 500, DPA1 in around 610, and DPB1 in roughly 450. The study used immunosequencing to profile the T cell repertoires of approximately 650 subjects and linked those repertoires to cytomegalovirus serostatus. HLA typing covered class I and class II loci at four-digit resolution. Donor age, sex, ethnicity and CMV serostatus were collected together with the repertoire data. High-throughput TCR immunosequencing, statistical association of individual TCRs with disease status, and machine learning were combined to predict cytomegalovirus infection status. Paper-wide results and their limitations: In a later genetic analysis, a missense DCLRE1C variant was associated with V-gene and J-gene trimming of TCR beta chains, and the association was replicated in an independent cohort. Most CMV-associated TCR beta chains appeared to be HLA-restricted in a later analysis, and the HLA associations seemed to be driven largely by CMV exposure. Strong co-occurrence of HLA alleles, especially DR and DQ, made assigning TCR associations to individual alleles difficult. A later analysis associated 16,951 TCR beta sequences with specific HLA alleles at a false discovery rate of 0.05. While some public TCRs were present in many individuals, most TCR sequences turned up only very rarely across donors. A later analysis reported that several top co-occurrence clusters appeared linked to parvovirus B19, influenza, CMV and Epstein-Barr virus. The classifier was reported to diagnose cytomegalovirus status with high specificity and sensitivity in both the original cohort and the validation cohort. For the cohort, immune exposure information was limited to CMV serostatus. In an earlier analysis of fewer than 750 of the donors, most TCR beta V segments were observed in productive rearrangements about 87% or about 30% of the time, broadly matching IMGT annotations. The sequencing pipeline was judged likely to have produced a cluster of highly shared sequence variants as a technical artifact. The study listed 150 to 200 TCR beta chains as associated with cytomegalovirus. The presence/absence analyses assumed that sequencing depth was roughly uniform across donors, and that assumption may not be true. In a later analysis, TCR association rates were found to vary across HLA loci, with the most associated TCRs seen for DRB1 alleles and the fewest for HLA-C alleles. The authors suggested that the approach could potentially be extended to other disease states and immunological phenotypes. Because counts were too low, roughly 16 rarely observed V segments, including chromosome 9 orphons, were left out of the earlier analysis of 500 to 750 of the donors. A further reported finding was that TCR beta sequences accurately predicted the HLA-A and HLA-B alleles for most subjects in the first cohort. In this cohort, only TCR beta chains were sequenced, and detectable features were limited by the absence of alpha or paired-chain data. In a later genetic analysis, fewer N-insertions in productive TCRs were reported among donors in an Asian-associated ancestry cluster than the roughly 700-donor mean. Because HLA typing was missing for some donors at each locus, association tests included only the typed subset. In vitro tests confirmed that a few of the cytomegalovirus-associated TCR beta chains recognize cytomegalovirus antigens. Correlated functional status among segregating V segments might be attributable to linkage disequilibrium, but an unknown experimental factor could not be ruled out. Compared with equally common non-associated chains, HLA-associated TCR beta chains in a later analysis were more clonally expanded and had lower generation probabilities. The 87-base-pair reads could not distinguish some IMGT-functional V segments, including TRBV6-2 and TRBV6-3, so those segments were excluded.

The library was generated by the immunoSEQ multiplex PCR assay. For the multiplex PCR, a mixture combining 60 forward primers for TCR Vbeta segments and 13 reverse primers for TCR Jbeta segments was used. Amplification of the CDR3 region of rearranged TCR beta genes was performed with a multiplex PCR assay on genomic DNA. On the Illumina HiSeq System, the amplified TCR beta libraries were sequenced as 87-base-pair reads. As for the original processing: A later analysis counted some 74 million unique TCR beta chains across the 600 to 850 repertoires, and some 12 million of these chains were shared by at least two donors. Raw reads were error-corrected and collapsed into unique sequences by a nearest-neighbor algorithm in which closely related sequences were merged to remove PCR and sequencing errors. Alignment of CDR3 sequences to IMGT reference sequences was used to assign V, D and J gene segments. Each retained sequence needed at least a six-nucleotide match to both a V gene segment and a J gene segment. Rearrangements were called productive when the CDR3 lacked stop codons and stayed in frame with V and J; all others were non-productive. CDR3 was defined according to IMGT convention as the region running from the second conserved V-encoded cysteine to the conserved J-encoded phenylalanine. Sequences without an unambiguous match to a single V gene segment were excluded from the earlier analysis of about 640 of the donors. An earlier analysis of a few hundred of the donors classified V segments as functional when productive rearrangements were above 56.7% and as segregating when the standard deviation between donors was above 5%. A statistical classification framework was developed to diagnose cytomegalovirus status using the catalog of TCR beta chain sequences. V and J gene assignment, in a later analysis, came from comparing TCR nucleotide sequences with IMGT/GENE-DB human TR gene sequences. Using the TCRdist pipeline, a later analysis assigned CDR3 sequences along with most-parsimonious VDJ recombination scenarios. A later analysis defined each TCR beta chain by its CDR3 amino acid sequence plus V-gene family, and excluded reads lacking a unique V-gene family. In a later analysis, 450 to 600 highly shared, low-generation-probability nucleotide sequences were removed to address suspected cross-contamination and a sequencing artifact. A later analysis calculated a clonal expansion index for each public chain from normalized within-repertoire ranks of inferred template counts. A later analysis computed generation probabilities with a VDJ recombination model fitted to out-of-frame rearrangements, and checked the results against IGoR. In a later analysis, hypergeometric tests were used to score TCR-TCR, TCR-HLA and TCR-CMV co-occurrence, with a repertoire-size bias correction applied to TCR pairs. A later analysis estimated false discovery rates by permuting HLA or CMV assignments 20 times. In a later analysis, co-occurring TCRs were grouped using DBSCAN, and TCRdist sequence similarity was added for clustering within HLA-allele-positive subsets. For co-occurrence clustering, repertoires with fewer than 30,000 or more than 120,000 public chains were excluded, along with five repertoires with anomalous nucleotide sharing. What TCRdb holds here is the immuneACCESS table cut down to in-frame rearrangements. Part of the clones is not present; checked against another copy, under half of the missing clones reflect an unresolved V gene, and the others are unexplained. V, J and clone size reflect that table, while D and trimming were determined from the DNA. This sample comprises under 130,000 clones, more than 65% of them detected only once. Approximately 3% of the sample lies in the top ten.

The cohort consisted of 650 to 700 healthy bone marrow donors. All cohort members were sampled while nominally healthy, although unrecorded immune exposures were likely present. The donor was CMV seronegative and was included in the group of a few hundred seronegative cohort members. Every donor gave a peripheral blood sample, and the peripheral blood mononuclear cells from that sample were used for TCR beta sequencing. The Qiagen DNeasy Blood Extraction Kit was used to extract genomic DNA from the blood cell samples. The sample comprised PBMCs. The V and J genes are TRBV2 and TRBJ1-4, and 11 junctional nucleotides match TRBD1. This TCR was recovered from a man aged 30 to 39 in good health and CMV-seronegative. The sequence in DNA is TGTGCCGGTGCCGGGACAGGGGGTGAAAAACTGTTTTTT. Its translation reads: CAGAGTGGEKLFF.